The T cell receptor (beta chain) described here comes from a study of T cell repertoires in cytomegalovirus infection. Across the whole study: In the study, CMV epitopes included recently identified HLA-C-restricted and well-studied HLA-B-restricted ones.

Study-wide points: In two of eight donors, the top clonotype was HLA-C-restricted CMV-specific.

Trimming took 5 bases from V and 3 from J, leaving 8 bases between them. Germline-derived CDR1 and CDR2 are SGHAT and FQNNGV. The CDR3 runs to 13 residues. Comment on this clonotype: The antigen remains unidentified.

One entry per CDR3 protein, called by TCRdb with MiXCR from the reads. The table shows roughly 990,000 distinct CDR3 sequences, with roughly 31% occurring only once. The chain carries TRBV11-2 and TRBJ1-3, with D perhaps TRBD1 (5 bases). The TCR sequence derives from a human donor in good health (CMV status not recorded). Some clones in this sample may be carry-over from other donors' samples. Specimen: cultured CD8+ T cells from PBMCs, collected from culture after CMV antigen stimulation. This chain's CDR3 is CASSKDSGNTIYF. The CDR3 bases are TGTGCCAGCAGCAAAGACAGTGGAAACACCATATATTTT. Complete variable domain (other parts from reference TRBV11-2 and TRBJ1-3): EAGVAQSPRYKIIEKRQSVAFWCNPISGHATLYWYQQILGQGPKLLIQFQNNGVVDDSQLPKDRFSAERLKGVDSTLKIQPAKLEDSAVYLCASSKDSGNTIYFGEGSWLTVV.